This T cell receptor (beta chain) was found in a study of beta chain features in type 1 diabetes. Study at large: Similarity in age, gender and cell yields was seen between patients and healthy donors. General study results and limits: Shorter templates might be favored by PCR, equally in patients and controls.

Germline CDR1 ENHRY, CDR2 SYGVKD. CDR3 size: 14 residues. Trimming took 0 bases from V and 7 from J, leaving 9 bases between them. This clone occurred a few times. Its antigen is not identified. TCRB transcripts that were expressed got sequenced, as all of the isolated RNA had been reverse transcribed. Using immunoSEQ multiplex PCR, the repertoire was profiled, and TCRdb retains in-frame clones only, with some absent. The sample comprises 900,000 or so clones, roughly 15% of which are singletons, and about 0.02% rests with the top ten. Material for sequencing was naive CD4+ T cells from blood. This chain uses TRBV10-3 with TRBJ1-4, with D uncertain. The sequence derives from a woman between 18 and 30 years old in good health. The CDR3 loop reads CAISESRAVEKLFF. In nucleotides, the CDR3 is TGTGCCATCAGTGAGTCGAGGGCGGTTGAAAAACTGTTTTTT.